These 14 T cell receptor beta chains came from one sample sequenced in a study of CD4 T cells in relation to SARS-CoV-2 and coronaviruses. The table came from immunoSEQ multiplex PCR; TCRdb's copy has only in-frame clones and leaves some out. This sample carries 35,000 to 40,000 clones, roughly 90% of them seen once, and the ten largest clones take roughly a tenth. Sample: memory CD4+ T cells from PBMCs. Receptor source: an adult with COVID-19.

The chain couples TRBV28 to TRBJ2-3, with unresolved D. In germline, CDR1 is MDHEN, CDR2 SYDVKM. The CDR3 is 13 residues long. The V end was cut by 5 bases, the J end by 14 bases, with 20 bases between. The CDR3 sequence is CASSRIAPAMAYF. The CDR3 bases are TGTGCCAGCAGTCGAATCGCCCCCGCTATGGCGTATTTT. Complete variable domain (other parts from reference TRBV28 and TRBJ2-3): DVKVTQSSRYLVKRTGEKVFLECVQDMDHENMFWYRQDPGLGLRLIYFSYDVKMKEKGDIPEGYSVSREKKERFSLILESASTNQTSMYLCASSRIAPAMAYFGPGTRLTVL.

Written as DNA, the CDR3 is TGTGCCAGCAGCCAAGATTTTGGGGGTTCTGCTTTCTTT. Translated: CASSQDFGGSAFF. This sequence joins TRBV14 and TRBJ1-1, with D possibly being TRBD1 (5 bases). With 0 bases removed from V and 11 bases from J, the gap between germline ends came to 13 bases. The CDR3 consists of 13 residues. Germline CDR1 SGHDN, CDR2 FVKESK.

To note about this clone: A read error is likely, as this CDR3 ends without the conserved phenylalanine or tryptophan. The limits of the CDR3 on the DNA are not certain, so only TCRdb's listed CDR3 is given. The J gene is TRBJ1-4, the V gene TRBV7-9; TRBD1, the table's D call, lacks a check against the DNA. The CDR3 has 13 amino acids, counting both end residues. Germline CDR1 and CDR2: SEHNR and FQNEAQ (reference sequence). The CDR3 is CASSLWDRGESVV.

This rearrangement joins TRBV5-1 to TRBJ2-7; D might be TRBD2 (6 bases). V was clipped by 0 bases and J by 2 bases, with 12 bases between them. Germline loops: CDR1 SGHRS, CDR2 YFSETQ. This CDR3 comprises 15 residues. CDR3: CASSLELALTYEQYF. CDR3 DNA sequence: TGCGCCAGCAGCTTGGAACTAGCTTTGACCTACGAGCAGTACTTC.

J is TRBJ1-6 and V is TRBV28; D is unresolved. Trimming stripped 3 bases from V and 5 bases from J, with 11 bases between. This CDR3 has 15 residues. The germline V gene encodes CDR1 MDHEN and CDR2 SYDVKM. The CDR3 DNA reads TGTGCCAGCAGTTTTTCCGGTGGGAATAATTCACCCCTCCACTTT. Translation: CASSFSGGNNSPLHF.

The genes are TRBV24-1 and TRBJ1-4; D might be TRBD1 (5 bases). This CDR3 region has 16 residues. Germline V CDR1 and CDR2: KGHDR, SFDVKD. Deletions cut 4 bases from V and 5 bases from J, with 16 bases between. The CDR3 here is CATSDQGTGRNEKLFF. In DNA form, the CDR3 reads TGTGCCACCAGTGACCAAGGGACTGGACGAAATGAAAAACTGTTTTTT.

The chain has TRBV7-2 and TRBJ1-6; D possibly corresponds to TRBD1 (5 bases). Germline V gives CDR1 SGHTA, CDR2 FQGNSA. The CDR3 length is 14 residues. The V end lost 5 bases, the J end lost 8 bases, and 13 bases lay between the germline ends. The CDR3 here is CASSRGGVDSPLHF. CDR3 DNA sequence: TGTGCCAGCAGCCGGGGGGGTGTTGATTCACCCCTCCACTTT.

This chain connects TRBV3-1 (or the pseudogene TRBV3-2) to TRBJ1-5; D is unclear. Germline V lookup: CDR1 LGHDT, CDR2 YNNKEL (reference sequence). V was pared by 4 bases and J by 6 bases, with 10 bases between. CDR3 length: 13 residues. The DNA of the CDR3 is TGTGCCAGCAGCCTCGGGGAGGCTCAGCCCCAGCATTTT. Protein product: CASSLGEAQPQHF.

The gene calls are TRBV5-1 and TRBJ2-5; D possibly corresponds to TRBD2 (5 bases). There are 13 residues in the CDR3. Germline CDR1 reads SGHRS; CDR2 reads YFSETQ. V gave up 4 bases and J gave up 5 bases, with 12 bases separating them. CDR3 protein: CASSTRRGETQYF. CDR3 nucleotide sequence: TGCGCCAGCAGCACACGACGCGGGGAGACCCAGTACTTC. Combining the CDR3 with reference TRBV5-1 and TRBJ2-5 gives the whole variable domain KAGVTQTPRYLIKTRGQQVTLSCSPISGHRSVSWYQQTPGQGLQFLFEYFSETQRNKGNFPGRFSGRQFSNSRSEMNVSTLELGDSALYLCASSTRRGETQYFGPGTRLLVL.

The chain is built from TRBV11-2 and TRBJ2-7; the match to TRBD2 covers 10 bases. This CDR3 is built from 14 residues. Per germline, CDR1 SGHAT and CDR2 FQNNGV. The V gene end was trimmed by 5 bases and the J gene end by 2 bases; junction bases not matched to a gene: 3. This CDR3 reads CASSVSGGAYEQYF. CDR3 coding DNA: TGTGCCAGCAGCGTAAGCGGGGGGGCCTACGAGCAGTACTTC.

The CDR3 loop is CASSQDQGRAAEQYF. The DNA for the CDR3 is TGTGCCAGCAGCCAAGATCAGGGGAGGGCCGCCGAGCAGTACTTC. This chain joins TRBV14 and TRBJ2-7, with D possibly TRBD2 on 7 matching bases. The germline V gene has CDR1 SGHDN and CDR2 FVKESK. Between the trimmed V and J ends, which lost 0 bases and 6 bases, there was a span of 15 bases. The CDR3 extends over 15 amino acids. Supplemented by reference TRBV14 and TRBJ2-7, the full variable domain reads EAGVTQFPSHSVIEKGQTVTLRCDPISGHDNLYWYRRVMGKEIKFLLHFVKESKQDESGMPNNRFLAERTGGTYSTLKVQPAELEDSGVYFCASSQDQGRAAEQYFGPGTRLTVT.

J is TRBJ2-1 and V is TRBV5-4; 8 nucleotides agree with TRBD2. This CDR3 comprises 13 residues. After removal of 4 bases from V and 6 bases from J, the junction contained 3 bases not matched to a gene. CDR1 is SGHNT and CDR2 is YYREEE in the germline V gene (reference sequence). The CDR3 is CASSVGLVNEQFF. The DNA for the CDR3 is TGTGCCAGCAGCGTGGGACTAGTCAATGAGCAGTTCTTC. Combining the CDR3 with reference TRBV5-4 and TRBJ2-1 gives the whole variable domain ETGVTQSPTHLIKTRGQQVTLRCSSQSGHNTVSWYQQALGQGPQFIFQYYREEENGRGNFPPRFSGLQFPNYSSELNVNALELDDSALYLCASSVGLVNEQFFGPGTRLTVL.

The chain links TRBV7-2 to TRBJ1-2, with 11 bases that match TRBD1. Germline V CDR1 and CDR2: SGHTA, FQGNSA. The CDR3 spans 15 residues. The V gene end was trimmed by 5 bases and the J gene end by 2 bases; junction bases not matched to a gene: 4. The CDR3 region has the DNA TGTGCCAGCAGCCCAGGGACAGGGGGGAACTATGGCTACACCTTC. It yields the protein CASSPGTGGNYGYTF.

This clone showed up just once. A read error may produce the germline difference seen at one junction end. As DNA, the CDR3 is TGTGCCAGCAGCCCCGTGACTAGCGGCCTCTACGAGCAGTATTTC. Encoded protein: CASSPVTSGLYEQYF. The chain combines TRBV6-5 with TRBJ2-7, with 9 bases lining up with TRBD2. CDR3 length: 15 amino acids. Germline V CDR1 and CDR2: MNHEY, SVGAGI.